This note documents a single T cell receptor (beta chain) sequence. No cognate antigen has been identified for it. These data originate in a study of cytomegalovirus exposure and HLA in healthy donors (TCRdb year 2017). At the level of the whole study: An earlier analysis of approximately 640 of the donors reported more than 250 Gb of sequence data and around 110 million unique TCR beta sequences from about 200 million T cells. HLA typing covered class I and class II loci at four-digit resolution. Genome-wide SNP genotypes for about three fifths of the roughly 700 donors were used in a later genetic analysis, which treated that subset as a discovery cohort. To decide whether each TCR beta V gene segment behaved as functional or pseudogenic, an earlier analysis of some 600 of the donors relied on high-throughput TCR beta sequencing. Using immunosequencing, the study profiled T cell repertoires from 500 to 800 subjects and related those repertoires to cytomegalovirus serostatus. Among about 400 genotyped donors of the cohort, an average of around 220,000 unique TCR beta nucleotide sequences was sequenced per donor, of which about 19% were non-productive. Several DR-DQ haplotypes were handled as single units for association and clustering because linkage in the cohort was strong. A separate validation cohort of approximately 120 different subjects was used in addition to the approximately 700-subject first cohort. All discovery cohort repertoires had been generated using a single sequencing platform. The number of donors typed differed by locus, with roughly 629-640 for A, B, C, DRB1 and DQB1, around 520 for DQA1, some 570 for DPA1, and about 450 for DPB1. To predict cytomegalovirus infection status, the study brought together high-throughput TCR immunosequencing, statistical association of individual TCRs with disease status, and machine learning. Among the roughly 390 genotyped donors, roughly 80% belonged to the genetic ancestry cluster associated with self-reported Caucasian donors. A later analysis re-analyzed previously published TCR beta repertoires from about 730 donors and added high-resolution HLA genotyping to study TCR occurrence patterns. Donor age, sex, ethnicity and CMV serostatus were collected together with the repertoire data. The study aimed to test whether cataloging public T cell receptors could reveal signatures of past pathogen exposure. In the later analysis, no new phenotypic data were used to find candidate immune exposures; instead, reliance was placed on TCR beta sequences and their occurrence across donors. Approximately 310 gigabases of sequencing data and approximately 91 million unique TCR sequences made up an early release that covered over 550 HLA-typed donors. The paper as a whole reports these results and caveats: For the cohort, immune exposure information was limited to CMV serostatus. Assigning TCR associations to individual alleles was difficult when HLA alleles, especially DR and DQ, strongly co-occurred. A total of 150 or so TCR beta chains were listed by the study as associated with cytomegalovirus. A group of highly shared sequence variants was considered likely to be a technical artifact of the sequencing pipeline. A later analysis found that TCR association rates varied across HLA loci, with DRB1 alleles showing the most associated TCRs and HLA-C alleles the fewest. Cytomegalovirus status was reported to be diagnosed by the classifier with high specificity and sensitivity in both the original and validation cohorts. It was suggested by the authors that the approach could potentially be generalized to other disease states and immunological phenotypes. An earlier analysis of several hundred of the donors showed that most TCR beta V segments appeared in productive rearrangements either about 87% or about 30% of the time, which broadly matched IMGT annotations. The earlier analysis of 587 of the donors excluded seventeen rarely observed V segments, including chromosome 9 orphons, because counts were too low. According to a later analysis, parvovirus B19, influenza, CMV and Epstein-Barr virus appeared linked to several top co-occurrence clusters. A further reported finding was that TCR beta sequences accurately predicted the HLA-A and HLA-B alleles for most subjects in the first cohort. Three of the identified cytomegalovirus-associated TCR beta chains were confirmed in vitro to be specific for cytomegalovirus antigens. V-gene and J-gene trimming of TCR beta chains was associated with a missense DCLRE1C variant in a later genetic analysis, and the association was replicated in an independent cohort. Most TCR sequences were observed very rarely across donors, whereas some public TCRs were present in many individuals. In a later analysis, about 16,000 TCR beta sequences were associated with specific HLA alleles at a false discovery rate of 0.05. Linkage disequilibrium might explain the correlated functional status among segregating V segments, but an unknown experimental factor could not be ruled out. HLA typing was unavailable for some donors at each locus, so association tests used only the typed subset. Some IMGT-functional V segments, including TRBV6-2 and TRBV6-3, could not be told apart with the 87-base-pair reads, so those segments were excluded. In this cohort, only TCR beta chains were sequenced, and detectable features were limited by the absence of alpha or paired-chain data. Most CMV-associated TCR beta chains appeared to be HLA-restricted in a later analysis, and the HLA associations seemed to be driven largely by CMV exposure. Sequencing depth was assumed to be roughly uniform across donors in the presence/absence analyses, though that assumption may not hold. In a later analysis, HLA-associated TCR beta chains showed more clonal expansion and lower generation probabilities than non-associated chains that were equally common. According to a later genetic analysis, donors in an Asian-associated ancestry cluster had fewer N-insertions in productive TCRs than the roughly 700-donor mean.

CDR1 SGHTA and CDR2 FQGNSA are derived from the germline V gene. Compared with germline, V lacks 5 bases and J lacks 5 bases; bases without a gene match: 4. The CDR3 covers 13 residues, taking in both the cysteine and the phenylalanine. The kept DNA is CDR3 alone, 39 bases in frame from the first base. The cohort consisted of approximately 670 healthy bone marrow donors. At the time of sampling, all cohort members were nominally healthy, though unrecorded immune exposures were likely present. The donor was CMV seronegative and belonged to the group of 350 to 400 seronegative cohort members. A peripheral blood sample was collected from each donor, and TCR beta sequencing was performed on peripheral blood mononuclear cells. Genomic DNA extraction from the blood cell samples was performed with the Qiagen DNeasy Blood Extraction Kit. The library was generated by the immunoSEQ multiplex PCR assay. For the multiplex PCR, a mixture combining 60 forward primers for TCR Vbeta segments and 13 reverse primers for TCR Jbeta segments was used. The CDR3 region of rearranged TCR beta genes was amplified from genomic DNA by a multiplex PCR assay. The amplified TCR beta libraries were sequenced on the Illumina HiSeq System as 87-base-pair reads. The original methods were these. A later analysis tallied roughly 78 million unique TCR beta chains across the 666 repertoires, and about 10 million of those chains were shared by two or more donors. Raw reads were error-corrected and collapsed into unique sequences by a nearest-neighbor algorithm in which closely related sequences were merged to remove PCR and sequencing errors. Alignment of CDR3 sequences to IMGT reference sequences was used to assign V, D and J gene segments. For a sequence to be retained, at least a six-nucleotide match to both a V gene segment and a J gene segment was required. A rearrangement counted as productive if the CDR3 had no stop codons and remained in frame with V and J, and every other rearrangement counted as non-productive. CDR3 was defined according to IMGT convention as the region running from the second conserved V-encoded cysteine to the conserved J-encoded phenylalanine. In an earlier analysis of around 540 of the donors, sequences lacking an unambiguous match to a single V gene segment were excluded. An earlier analysis of some 610 of the donors called V segments functional above 56.7% productive rearrangements and segregating when the between-donor standard deviation exceeded 5%. A statistical classification framework was developed to diagnose cytomegalovirus status using the catalog of TCR beta chain sequences. In a later analysis, V and J genes were assigned by comparing TCR nucleotide sequences against IMGT/GENE-DB human TR gene sequences. A later analysis assigned CDR3 sequences and most-parsimonious VDJ recombination scenarios with the TCRdist pipeline. A later analysis defined each TCR beta chain by its CDR3 amino acid sequence plus V-gene family, and excluded reads lacking a unique V-gene family. A later analysis removed 450 to 600 highly shared, low-generation-probability nucleotide sequences to deal with suspected cross-contamination and a sequencing artifact. In a later analysis, a clonal expansion index for each public chain was calculated from normalized within-repertoire ranks of inferred template counts. In a later analysis, generation probabilities were computed using a VDJ recombination model fitted to out-of-frame rearrangements, and the results were checked against IGoR. In a later analysis, hypergeometric tests were used to score TCR-TCR, TCR-HLA and TCR-CMV co-occurrence, with a repertoire-size bias correction applied to TCR pairs. A later analysis estimated false discovery rates by permuting HLA or CMV assignments 20 times. A later analysis grouped co-occurring TCRs with DBSCAN, adding TCRdist sequence similarity when clustering within HLA-allele-positive subsets. Co-occurrence clustering excluded repertoires with fewer than 30,000 or more than 120,000 public chains, plus five with anomalous nucleotide sharing. Entries here come from immuneACCESS through TCRdb and include only in-frame sequences with V and J called. Some clones fail to appear in such tables; in the studies checked, an unresolved V gene covers under half of the shortfall, and the cause of the remainder is unknown. V, J and clone size are those of that table, while D and trimming were read from the DNA. The sample's clone listing holds about 140,000 clones. Of the sample, 2.7% is held by the ten largest clones.

The chain links TRBV7-2 with TRBJ2-5; 8 of the junction bases match TRBD1. The sequence derives from a man aged 35 to 55 in good health and CMV-seronegative. The sequenced sample was PBMCs. CDR3 loop: CASSERTGETQYF. The DNA sequence is TGTGCCAGCAGCGAACGGACAGGGGAGACCCAGTACTTC.